Listed here are 22 T cell receptor beta chains from one sample, sequenced in a study of blood T cell repertoires in COVID-19. The method was immunoSEQ multiplex PCR; TCRdb's version includes in-frame clones alone and lacks a portion of them. The data hold 100,000 to 150,000 clones, with 85% to 90% observed a single time. The sample consisted of peripheral blood. Receptors originate from a man older than 75 with active or convalescent COVID-19.

J is TRBJ1-1 and V is TRBV10-3, with 7 bases fitting TRBD1. Germline lookup yields CDR1 ENHRY and CDR2 SYGVKD. J gave up 1 base and V 2 bases, and 4 bases lay outside the gene matches. This CDR3 has 15 amino acids. CDR3 sequence reads: CAISEGGQRNTEAFF. The CDR3 DNA follows: TGTGCCATCAGTGAGGGGGGACAGAGGAACACTGAAGCTTTCTTT.

The DNA of the CDR3 is TGTGCCAGCAGCAACCCCAGGGACAGTAGCTATGGCTACACCTTC. The encoded protein is CASSNPRDSSYGYTF. The rearrangement links TRBV5-6 to TRBJ1-2; 7 bases are shared with TRBD1. In germline, CDR1 is SGHDT, CDR2 YYEEEE. J was trimmed by 4 bases and V by 4 bases; bases with no gene match: 10. This CDR3 spans 15 amino acids.

This clone has more than one count but fewer than ten. The V and J genes are TRBV2 and TRBJ2-1; 10 bases fit TRBD2. Per germline, CDR1 SNHLY and CDR2 FYNNEI. The CDR3 is 16 amino acids. V gave up 5 bases and J gave up 7 bases; unmatched junction bases: 11. The CDR3 here is CASSPLTSGARNEQFF. Written as DNA, the CDR3 is TGTGCCAGCAGTCCACTTACTAGCGGGGCACGGAATGAGCAGTTCTTC.

The chain uses TRBV24-1 and TRBJ2-1; 13 nucleotides align to TRBD2. The CDR3 totals 15 residues. Germline CDR1 is KGHDR and CDR2 is SFDVKD. Losses at the gene ends were 4 bases for V and 4 bases for J; bases not matched to a gene: 0. This CDR3 reads CATSELAGGYNEQFF. In DNA form, the CDR3 reads TGTGCCACCAGTGAACTAGCGGGAGGGTACAATGAGCAGTTCTTC.

As to this clone: The same CDR3 can be traced to other DNA sequences in this sample. V and J are TRBV5-1 and TRBJ1-6; TRBD1 aligns across 8 bases. The CDR3 extends over 14 amino acids. Trimming removed 0 bases from V and 7 bases from J; junction bases left unmatched: 0. Germline-derived CDR1 and CDR2 are SGHRS and YFSETQ. The CDR3 sequence is CASSLGQGNSPLHF. The DNA of the CDR3 is TGCGCCAGCAGCTTGGGACAGGGGAATTCACCCCTCCACTTT.

This clone was seen a single time. The chain joins TRBV7-3 to TRBJ2-2; 8 nucleotides line up with TRBD1. Losses at the gene ends were 1 base for V and 4 bases for J; bases not matched to a gene: 5. Germline CDR1 reads SGHTA; CDR2 reads FQGTGA. The CDR3 is made up of 16 amino acids. The DNA of the CDR3 is TGTGCCAGCAGCTTAAATCCAGGGGGCCTCACCGGGGAGCTGTTTTTT. Its translation: CASSLNPGGLTGELFF.

The V call is TRBV3-1 (or the pseudogene TRBV3-2), the J call TRBJ1-4; TRBD1 matches 7 bases. Germline lookup yields CDR1 LGHDT and CDR2 YNNKEL (reference sequence). The CDR3 runs to 13 residues. Unmatched junction bases numbered 6, after V lost 5 bases and J lost 9 bases. CDR3 nucleotides: TGTGCCAGCAGCTACCGGGACAGTCAAAAACTGTTTTTT. It specifies CASSYRDSQKLFF.

V usage is TRBV9 and J usage is TRBJ2-2; 9 nucleotides line up with TRBD2. There are 16 residues in the CDR3. Trimming took 0 bases from V and 1 from J; bases not matched to a gene: 1. CDR1 and CDR2 (germline): SGDLS, YYNGEE. The CDR3 sequence: CASSVGSGGNTGELFF. The CDR3 bases are TGTGCCAGCAGCGTAGGTAGCGGGGGGAACACCGGGGAGCTGTTTTTT.

A remark on this clone: One end of the junction is discordant with germline, which a read error may explain. The chain has TRBV11-2 and TRBJ1-1, with D unclear. Germline V gives CDR1 SGHAT, CDR2 FQNNGV. The CDR3 totals 12 residues. CDR3 DNA sequence: TGTGCCAGCAGCTTAGTCCCGGGTCCACCCAATTTC. It specifies CASSLVPGPPNF. Based on the CDR3 plus reference TRBV11-2 and TRBJ1-1, the full variable domain is EAGVAQSPRYKIIEKRQSVAFWCNPISGHATLYWYQQILGQGPKLLIQFQNNGVVDDSQLPKDRFSAERLKGVDSTLKIQPAKLEDSAVYLCASSLVPGPPNFGQGTRLTVV.

The chain is built from TRBV7-3 and TRBJ2-1, with D uncertain. The germline V gene has CDR1 SGHTA and CDR2 FQGTGA. Trimming took 1 base from V and 8 from J, leaving 15 bases between them. This CDR3 comprises 15 residues. CDR3 bases: TGTGCCAGCAGCTTAAACTCGTTTACCGCGGATGAGCAGTTCTTC. It translates to CASSLNSFTADEQFF.

This clone showed up just a few times. This chain links TRBV7-9 with TRBJ2-7; 9 nucleotides line up with TRBD2. The CDR3 has 16 residues. Germline loops: CDR1 SEHNR, CDR2 FQNEAQ (reference sequence). V shed 5 bases and J 2 bases; nucleotides not matched to a gene: 10. CDR3 nucleotide sequence: TGTGCCAGCAGCCCCTGGCGGGGGGGGTATACCTACGAGCAGTACTTC. As protein: CASSPWRGGYTYEQYF. The complete variable domain, with remaining parts taken from reference TRBV7-9 and TRBJ2-7, reads DTGVSQNPRHKITKRGQNVTFRCDPISEHNRLYWYRQTLGQGPEFLTYFQNEAQLEKSRLLSDRFSAERPKGSFSTLEIQRTEQGDSAMYLCASSPWRGGYTYEQYFGPGTRLTVT.

The V gene is TRBV21-1, the J gene TRBJ1-3; the DNA was not used to check the table's D call, TRBD1. TRBV21-1 is shown as a pseudogene. The CDR3 is 13 amino acids. CDR3 sequence reads: CASSKIGGNTIYF. The CDR3 DNA reads as TGTGCCAGCAGCAAGATTGGCGGAAACACCATATATTTT.

The rearrangement uses TRBV18 and TRBJ1-1; no reliable D call. Per the germline V gene, CDR1 is KGHSH and CDR2 is LQKENI. With 8 bases removed from V and 5 bases from J, the gap between germline ends came to 12 bases. The CDR3 consists of 12 residues. This CDR3 is CASRGFETEAFF. The CDR3 DNA reads TGTGCCAGCCGCGGCTTTGAAACTGAAGCTTTCTTT.

This clone was detected ten times or more. The V and J genes are TRBV18 and TRBJ2-3, with 13 bases lining up with TRBD2. This CDR3 region has 17 residues. Germline assignment: CDR1 KGHSH and CDR2 LQKENI. The V gene end was trimmed by 3 bases and the J gene end by 2 bases; junction bases not matched to a gene: 5. This chain's CDR3 is CASSPGTSGDPTDTQYF. Written as DNA, the CDR3 is TGTGCCAGCTCACCGGGGACTAGCGGGGACCCCACAGATACGCAGTATTTT.

This clone occurred once. The rearrangement links TRBV7-2 to TRBJ2-3; 11 bases are a match to TRBD2. The CDR3 is 15 amino acids. J lost 4 bases, V lost 8 bases, and 8 bases had no gene match. CDR1 and CDR2 from the germline V gene are SGHTA and FQGNSA. CDR3 nucleotides: TGTGCCAGCCGGACTAGCGGGCGGGCTTCAGATACGCAGTATTTT. Translated: CASRTSGRASDTQYF. Variable domain in full (rest from reference TRBV7-2 and TRBJ2-3): GAGVSQSPSNKVTEKGKDVELRCDPISGHTALYWYRQSLGQGLEFLIYFQGNSAPDKSGLPSDRFSAERTGGSVSTLTIQRTQQEDSAVYLCASRTSGRASDTQYFGPGTRLTVL.

This clone appeared once. The J gene is TRBJ1-1, the V gene TRBV12-3 or TRBV12-4, with D possibly matching TRBD1 (5 bases). The V end was cut by 5 bases, the J end by 1 base, with 8 bases between. The CDR3 runs to 13 residues. This chain's CDR3 is CASSPGQNTEAFF. CDR3 nucleotide sequence: TGTGCCAGCAGTCCCGGACAGAACACTGAAGCTTTCTTT.

This chain connects TRBV28 to TRBJ2-1; a possible D gene is TRBD2 (5 bases). Germline loops: CDR1 MDHEN, CDR2 SYDVKM. V lost 8 bases, J lost 10 bases, and 21 bases lay in between. The CDR3 sequence is 14 residues long. In DNA form, the CDR3 reads TGTGCCAGCCGGGGATCCGAAAGTTCACGGGAGCAGTTCTTC. This sequence encodes CASRGSESSREQFF. The whole variable domain, filled in from reference TRBV28 and TRBJ2-1, reads DVKVTQSSRYLVKRTGEKVFLECVQDMDHENMFWYRQDPGLGLRLIYFSYDVKMKEKGDIPEGYSVSREKKERFSLILESASTNQTSMYLCASRGSESSREQFFGPGTRLTVL.

V is TRBV11-2 and J is TRBJ2-1, with a weak D call TRBD1 (5 bases). Germline V gene sequence: CDR1 SGHAT, CDR2 FQNNGV. V dropped 0 bases and J dropped 12 bases, with 12 bases sitting between them. This CDR3 comprises 13 residues. The CDR3 loop is CASSLEVSQGQFF. The CDR3 nucleotides are TGTGCCAGCAGCTTAGAGGTATCCCAGGGGCAGTTCTTC.

The chain links TRBV27 to TRBJ2-4; possibly TRBD1 for D (6 bases). Germline lookup yields CDR1 MNHEY and CDR2 SMNVEV (reference sequence). V lost 6 bases to trimming and J lost 2 bases, with 17 bases between them. The CDR3 consists of 16 residues. The CDR3 protein is CASSYRAGVTKNIQYF. The CDR3 coding sequence is TGTGCCAGCAGCTACAGGGCTGGGGTCACCAAAAACATTCAGTACTTC.

The chain combines TRBV4-2 with TRBJ2-7; D uncertain. Trimming removed 1 base at V and 10 bases at J, with 14 bases between. The CDR3 is made up of 13 amino acids. Germline-derived CDR1 and CDR2 are LGHNA and YNFKEQ. This CDR3 is CASSQATQRIQYF. As DNA, the CDR3 is TGTGCCAGCAGCCAAGCGACCCAGAGGATCCAGTACTTC.

Only one count was recorded for this clone. The V call is TRBV2, the J call TRBJ2-1, with TRBD2 as a possible D gene (6 bases). Looked up from germline, CDR1 is SNHLY and CDR2 is FYNNEI. The V end lost 1 base, the J end lost 6 bases, and 10 bases lay between the germline ends. The CDR3 has 14 residues. CDR3 sequence: CASSEDRRGNEQFF. The CDR3 nucleotides are TGTGCCAGCAGTGAAGACAGGAGGGGCAATGAGCAGTTCTTC.

The rearrangement joins TRBV7-9 to TRBJ2-3; D gene ambiguous. Trimming took off 0 bases at V and 7 bases at J, with 8 bases between the two ends. The CDR3 runs 13 residues. Germline V gene sequence: CDR1 SEHNR, CDR2 FQNEAQ (reference sequence). The CDR3 coding sequence is TGTGCCAGCAGCTTAGCGCCGGGTAATACGCAGTATTTT. This sequence encodes CASSLAPGNTQYF.